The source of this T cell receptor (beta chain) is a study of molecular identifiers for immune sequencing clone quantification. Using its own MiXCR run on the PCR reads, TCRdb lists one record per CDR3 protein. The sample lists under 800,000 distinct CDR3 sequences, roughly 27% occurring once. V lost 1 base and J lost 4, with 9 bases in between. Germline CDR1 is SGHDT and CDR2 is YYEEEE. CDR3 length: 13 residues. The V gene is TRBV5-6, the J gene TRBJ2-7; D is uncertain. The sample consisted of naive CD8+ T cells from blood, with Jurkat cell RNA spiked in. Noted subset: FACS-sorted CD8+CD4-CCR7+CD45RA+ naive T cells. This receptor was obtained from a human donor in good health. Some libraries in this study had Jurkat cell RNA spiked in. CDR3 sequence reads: CASSLKLGYEQYF. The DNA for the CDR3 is TGTGCCAGCAGCTTGAAATTAGGTTACGAGCAGTACTTC.